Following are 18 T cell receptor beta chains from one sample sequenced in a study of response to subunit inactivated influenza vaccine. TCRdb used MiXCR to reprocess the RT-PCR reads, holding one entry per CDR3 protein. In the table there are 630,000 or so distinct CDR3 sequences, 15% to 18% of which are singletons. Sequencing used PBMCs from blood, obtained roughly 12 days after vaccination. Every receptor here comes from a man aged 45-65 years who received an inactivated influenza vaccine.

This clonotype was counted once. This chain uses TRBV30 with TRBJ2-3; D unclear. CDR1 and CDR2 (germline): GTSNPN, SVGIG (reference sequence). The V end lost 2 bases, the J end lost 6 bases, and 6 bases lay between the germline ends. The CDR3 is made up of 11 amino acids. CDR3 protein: CAWSYEDTQYF. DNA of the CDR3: TGTGCCTGGAGTTATGAGGATACGCAGTATTTT.

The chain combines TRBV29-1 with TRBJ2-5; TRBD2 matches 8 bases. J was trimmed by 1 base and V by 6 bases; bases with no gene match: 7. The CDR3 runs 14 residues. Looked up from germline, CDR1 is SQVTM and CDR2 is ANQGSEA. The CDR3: CSVEVAGPQETQYF. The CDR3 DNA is TGCAGCGTGGAGGTAGCGGGACCCCAAGAGACCCAGTACTTC.

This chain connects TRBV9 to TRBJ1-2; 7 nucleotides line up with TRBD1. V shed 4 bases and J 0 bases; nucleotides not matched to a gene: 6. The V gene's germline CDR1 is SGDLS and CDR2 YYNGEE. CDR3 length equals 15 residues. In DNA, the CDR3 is TGTGCCAGCAGCACGGCAGGGGGATCTAACTATGGCTACACCTTC. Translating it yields CASSTAGGSNYGYTF.

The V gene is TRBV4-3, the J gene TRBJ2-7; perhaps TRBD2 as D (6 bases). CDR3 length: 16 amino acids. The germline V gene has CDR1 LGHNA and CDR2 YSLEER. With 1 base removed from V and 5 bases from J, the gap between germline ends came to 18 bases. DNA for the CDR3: TGCGCCAGCAGCCAAGTTTTCGGGAGACTCCCCCACGAGCAGTACTTC. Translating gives CASSQVFGRLPHEQYF.

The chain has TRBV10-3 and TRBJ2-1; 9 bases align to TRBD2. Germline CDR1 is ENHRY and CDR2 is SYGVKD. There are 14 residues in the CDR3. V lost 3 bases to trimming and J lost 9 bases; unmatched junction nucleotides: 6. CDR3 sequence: CAISDGLAGSEQFF. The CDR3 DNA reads TGTGCCATCAGTGATGGGCTAGCGGGAAGTGAGCAGTTCTTC.

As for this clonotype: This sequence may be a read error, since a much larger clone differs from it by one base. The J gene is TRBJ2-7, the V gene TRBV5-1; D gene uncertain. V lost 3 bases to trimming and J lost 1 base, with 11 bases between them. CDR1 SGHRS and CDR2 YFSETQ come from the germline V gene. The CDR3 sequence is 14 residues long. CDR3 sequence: CASSSAARSYEQYF. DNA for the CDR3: TGCGCCAGCAGCTCCGCAGCGCGTTCCTACGAGCAGTACTTC.

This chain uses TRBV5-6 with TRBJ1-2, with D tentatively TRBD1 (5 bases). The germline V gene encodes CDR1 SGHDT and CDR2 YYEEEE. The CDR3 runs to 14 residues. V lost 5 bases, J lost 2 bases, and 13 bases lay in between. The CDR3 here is CASRRRQLNYGYTF. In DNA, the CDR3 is TGTGCCAGCAGACGGCGACAGCTAAACTATGGCTACACCTTC.

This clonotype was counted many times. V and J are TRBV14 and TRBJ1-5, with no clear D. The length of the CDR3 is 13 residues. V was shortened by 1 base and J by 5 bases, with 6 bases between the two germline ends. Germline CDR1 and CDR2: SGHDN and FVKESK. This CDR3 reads CASSQAVHQPQHF. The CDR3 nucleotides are TGTGCCAGCAGCCAAGCCGTTCATCAGCCCCAGCATTTT.

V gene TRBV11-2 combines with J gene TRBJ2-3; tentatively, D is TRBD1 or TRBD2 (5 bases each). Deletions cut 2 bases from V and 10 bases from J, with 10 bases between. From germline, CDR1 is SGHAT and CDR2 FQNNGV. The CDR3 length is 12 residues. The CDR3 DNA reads TGTGCCAGCAGCTTATTCGGGACGCCGCAGTATTTT. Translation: CASSLFGTPQYF.

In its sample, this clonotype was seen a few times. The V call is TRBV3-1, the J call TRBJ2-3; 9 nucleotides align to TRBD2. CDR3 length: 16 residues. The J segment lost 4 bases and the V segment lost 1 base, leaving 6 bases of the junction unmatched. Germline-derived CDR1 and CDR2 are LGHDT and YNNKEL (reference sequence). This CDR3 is CASSQGLAVGADTQYF. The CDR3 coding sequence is TGTGCCAGCAGCCAAGGACTAGCGGTCGGCGCAGATACGCAGTATTTT.

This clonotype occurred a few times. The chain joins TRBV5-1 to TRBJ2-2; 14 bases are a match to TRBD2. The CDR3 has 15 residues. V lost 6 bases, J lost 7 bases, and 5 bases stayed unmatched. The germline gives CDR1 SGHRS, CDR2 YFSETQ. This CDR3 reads CASTRGTSGSGELFF. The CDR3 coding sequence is TGCGCCAGCACCAGGGGGACTAGCGGGAGCGGGGAGCTGTTTTTT.

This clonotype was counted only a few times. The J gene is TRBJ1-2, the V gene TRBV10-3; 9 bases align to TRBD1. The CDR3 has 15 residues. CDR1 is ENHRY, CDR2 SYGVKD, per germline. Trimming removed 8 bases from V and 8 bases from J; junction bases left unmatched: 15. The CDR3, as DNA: TGTGCCATCGCCATCCGAACAGGGGGCGCAAACGGCTACACCTTC. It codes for CAIAIRTGGANGYTF.

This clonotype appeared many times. The CDR3 loop is CATDPATEGGYTF. The DNA for the CDR3 is TGTGCCACCGACCCCGCCACCGAGGGCGGCTACACCTTC. The V and J genes are TRBV10-3 and TRBJ1-2; D gene unclear. Trimming pared 10 bases from V and 8 bases from J, leaving 20 bases between. The CDR3 extends over 13 amino acids. CDR1 and CDR2 from the germline V gene are ENHRY and SYGVKD.

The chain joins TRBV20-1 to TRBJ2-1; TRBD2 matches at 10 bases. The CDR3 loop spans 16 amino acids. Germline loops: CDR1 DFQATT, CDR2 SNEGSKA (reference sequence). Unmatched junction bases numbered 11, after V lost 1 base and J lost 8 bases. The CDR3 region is CSARGGPSGSVYEQFF. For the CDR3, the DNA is TGCAGTGCTAGAGGGGGCCCTAGCGGGAGCGTCTATGAGCAGTTCTTC.

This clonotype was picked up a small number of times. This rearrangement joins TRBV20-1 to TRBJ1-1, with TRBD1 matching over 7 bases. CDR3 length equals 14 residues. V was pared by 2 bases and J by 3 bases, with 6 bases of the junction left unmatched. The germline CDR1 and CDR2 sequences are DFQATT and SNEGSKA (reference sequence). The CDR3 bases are TGCAGTGCTAGAAAGGGAGGGGGCGACACTGAAGCTTTCTTT. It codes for CSARKGGGDTEAFF.

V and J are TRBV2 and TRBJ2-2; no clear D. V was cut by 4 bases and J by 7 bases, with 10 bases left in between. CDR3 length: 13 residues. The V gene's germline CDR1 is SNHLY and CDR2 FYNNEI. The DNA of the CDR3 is TGTGCCAGCAGTGGACCCGTTGGCGGGGAGCTGTTTTTT. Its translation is CASSGPVGGELFF.

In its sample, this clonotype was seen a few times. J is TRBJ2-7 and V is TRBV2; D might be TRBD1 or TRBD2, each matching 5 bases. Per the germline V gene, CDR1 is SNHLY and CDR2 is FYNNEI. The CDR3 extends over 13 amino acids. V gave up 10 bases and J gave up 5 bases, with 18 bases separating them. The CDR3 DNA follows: TGTGCCACCAAGCGGTTGGGGCCTAACGAGCAGTACTTC. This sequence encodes CATKRLGPNEQYF. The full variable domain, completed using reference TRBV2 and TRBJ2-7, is EPEVTQTPSHQVTQMGQEVILRCVPISNHLYFYWYRQILGQKVEFLVSFYNNEISEKSEIFDDQFSVERPDGSNFTLKIRSTKLEDSAMYFCATKRLGPNEQYFGPGTRLTVT.

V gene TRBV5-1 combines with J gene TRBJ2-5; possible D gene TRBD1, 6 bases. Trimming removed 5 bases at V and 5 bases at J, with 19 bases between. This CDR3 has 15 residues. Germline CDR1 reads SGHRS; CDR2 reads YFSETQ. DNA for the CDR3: TGCGCCAGCAGGGGGGCAGGGGATTTTGTGGAGACCCAGTACTTC. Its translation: CASRGAGDFVETQYF.